The rows below give T cell receptor beta chains drawn from one sample of a study of T-cell reconstitution after alpha-beta-depleted transplantation in children. TCRdb independently ran MiXCR on the PCR reads; one entry per CDR3 protein. The repertoire holds 640,000 or so distinct CDR3 sequences, around a sixth seen once, with 0.9% to 1.2% in the top ten. The specimen was PBMCs from the stem cell graft donor, collected from the stem cell graft. The receptors shown here come from a human donor who donated a stem cell graft to a child with acute myeloid leukemia. Both conserved end residues are part of each CDR3. The order of the fields is clone size, D gene, V gene, J gene, CDR3 DNA, CDR3 protein. A D gene is named only where the DNA matches it firmly. Size is stated for part of the rows, as once, few or many counts, or as a class when the clone is expanded.

clone size: many; D gene: TRBD2; V gene: TRBV20-1; J gene: TRBJ2-5; CDR3 DNA: TGCAGCGCTCCTCGGGGGGGCCGGGAGACCCAGTACTTC; CDR3 protein: CSAPRGGRETQYF
clone size: many; D gene: TRBD2; V gene: TRBV6-5; J gene: TRBJ2-3; CDR3 DNA: TGTGCCAGCAGTTACTCGAACGGGGGGTTAGATACGCAGTATTTT; CDR3 protein: CASSYSNGGLDTQYF
clone size: many; D gene: -; V gene: TRBV9; J gene: TRBJ2-1; CDR3 DNA: TGTGCCAGCAGCCCAGGGAAATATCCCGAGCAGTTCTTC; CDR3 protein: CASSPGKYPEQFF
clone size: few; D gene: -; V gene: TRBV7-2; J gene: TRBJ2-6; CDR3 DNA: TGTGCCAGCAGCTTATTGGGGGCTGGGGCCAACGTCCTGACTTTC; CDR3 protein: CASSLLGAGANVLTF
clone size: many; D gene: TRBD1; V gene: TRBV29-1; J gene: TRBJ1-3; CDR3 DNA: TGCAGCGTGAGGGGGCAGGCGGTAGACACCATATATTTT; CDR3 protein: CSVRGQAVDTIYF
clone size: few; D gene: TRBD1; V gene: TRBV5-1; J gene: TRBJ2-5; CDR3 DNA: TGCGCCAGCAGCTCGTGGACAGGGGATGAGACCCAGTACTTC; CDR3 protein: CASSSWTGDETQYF
clone size: -; D gene: -; V gene: TRBV5-1; J gene: TRBJ1-1; CDR3 DNA: TGCGCCAGCAGCCGGACAGCCCCGACGTTGAACACTGAAGCTTTCTTT; CDR3 protein: CASSRTAPTLNTEAFF
clone size: few; D gene: TRBD1; V gene: TRBV7-9; J gene: TRBJ2-1; CDR3 DNA: TGTGCCAGCAGCCCAAAAGGGGACAGCTCCTACAATGAGCAGTTCTTC; CDR3 protein: CASSPKGDSSYNEQFF
clone size: few; D gene: TRBD2; V gene: TRBV9; J gene: TRBJ2-1; CDR3 DNA: TGTGCCAGCAGCGGGACGACTAGCGGTATACAGCAGTTCTTC; CDR3 protein: CASSGTTSGIQQFF
clone size: many; D gene: -; V gene: TRBV5-5; J gene: TRBJ1-5; CDR3 DNA: TGTGCCAGCAGCTTTTCTCCAGGGGAGGTGGGCAATCAGCCCCAGCATTTT; CDR3 protein: CASSFSPGEVGNQPQHF
clone size: many; D gene: -; V gene: TRBV21-1; J gene: TRBJ1-1; CDR3 DNA: TGTGCCAGCAGCTTAAGGGAGGAAGCTTTCTTT; CDR3 protein: CASSLREEAFF
clone size: few; D gene: -; V gene: TRBV7-2; J gene: TRBJ2-7; CDR3 DNA: TGTGCCAGCAGCCCGGAAGTGGGGTCCTACGAGCAGTACTTC; CDR3 protein: CASSPEVGSYEQYF
clone size: -; D gene: -; V gene: TRBV5-5; J gene: TRBJ2-5; CDR3 DNA: TGTGCCAGCAGCTCCAGGGGTTCCGGGATAGAGACCCAGTACTTC; CDR3 protein: CASSSRGSGIETQYF
clone size: many; D gene: -; V gene: TRBV5-6; J gene: TRBJ2-1; CDR3 DNA: TGTGCCAGCAACCTAGGAGGGGGGTATCCGTTCTTC; CDR3 protein: CASNLGGGYPFF
clone size: few; D gene: -; V gene: TRBV20-1; J gene: TRBJ1-5; CDR3 DNA: TGCAGTGCTAGAGAGGCAGCGTATAGCAATCAGCCCCAGCATTTT; CDR3 protein: CSAREAAYSNQPQHF
clone size: many; D gene: -; V gene: TRBV15; J gene: TRBJ1-6; CDR3 DNA: TGTGCCACCAGCAGAGAGGTGACTAGGAATTCACCCCTCCACTTT; CDR3 protein: CATSREVTRNSPLHF
clone size: -; D gene: -; V gene: TRBV5-6; J gene: TRBJ2-1; CDR3 DNA: TGTGCCAGCAGCTTGGGAGGGACCGCTAAAAGGGATGAGCAGTTCTTC; CDR3 protein: CASSLGGTAKRDEQFF
clone size: many; D gene: TRBD1; V gene: TRBV12-3/TRBV12-4; J gene: TRBJ1-5; CDR3 DNA: TGTGCCAGCAGTTTAGGGAGACAGGGGATCAGGCCCCAGCATTTT; CDR3 protein: CASSLGRQGIRPQHF
clone size: many; D gene: -; V gene: TRBV20-1; J gene: TRBJ2-2; CDR3 DNA: TGCAGTGCGAACAGGGGAGGCAACACCGGGGAGCTGTTTTTT; CDR3 protein: CSANRGGNTGELFF
clone size: -; D gene: -; V gene: TRBV10-3; J gene: TRBJ1-5; CDR3 DNA: TGTGCCATCAGTGAGTCGAAAGGGCCGAGCAATCAGCCCCAGCATTTT; CDR3 protein: CAISESKGPSNQPQHF
clone size: many; D gene: -; V gene: TRBV24-1; J gene: TRBJ2-3; CDR3 DNA: TGTGCCACCAACAAACAGGGCACAGATACGCAGTATTTT; CDR3 protein: CATNKQGTDTQYF
clone size: few; D gene: -; V gene: TRBV20-1; J gene: TRBJ2-5; CDR3 DNA: TGCAGTGCTAGCCCCACCTCGGGCGGACCAGCCCAAGAGACCCAGTACTTC; CDR3 protein: CSASPTSGGPAQETQYF
clone size: -; D gene: -; V gene: TRBV12-3/TRBV12-4; J gene: TRBJ2-2; CDR3 DNA: TGTGCCAGCAGTTTATCGGGGGCAGCCGGGGAGCTGTTTTTT; CDR3 protein: CASSLSGAAGELFF
clone size: many; D gene: -; V gene: TRBV28; J gene: TRBJ1-6; CDR3 DNA: TGTGCCAGCAGTTCGGGCCTGTCGGAGATCTCACCCCTCCACTTT; CDR3 protein: CASSSGLSEISPLHF
clone size: -; D gene: TRBD1; V gene: TRBV11-2; J gene: TRBJ2-5; CDR3 DNA: TGTGCCAGCAGCTCAAGGGGACAGGGAGCGAAAGAGACCCAGTACTTC; CDR3 protein: CASSSRGQGAKETQYF
clone size: many; D gene: TRBD1; V gene: TRBV7-3; J gene: TRBJ2-7; CDR3 DNA: TGTGCCAGCAGCACGTCGACAGGGAACGAGCAGTACTTC; CDR3 protein: CASSTSTGNEQYF
clone size: many; D gene: TRBD2; V gene: TRBV5-5; J gene: TRBJ2-1; CDR3 DNA: TGTGCCAGCAGCAGGGGACTAGCGGATTACAATGAGCAGTTCTTC; CDR3 protein: CASSRGLADYNEQFF